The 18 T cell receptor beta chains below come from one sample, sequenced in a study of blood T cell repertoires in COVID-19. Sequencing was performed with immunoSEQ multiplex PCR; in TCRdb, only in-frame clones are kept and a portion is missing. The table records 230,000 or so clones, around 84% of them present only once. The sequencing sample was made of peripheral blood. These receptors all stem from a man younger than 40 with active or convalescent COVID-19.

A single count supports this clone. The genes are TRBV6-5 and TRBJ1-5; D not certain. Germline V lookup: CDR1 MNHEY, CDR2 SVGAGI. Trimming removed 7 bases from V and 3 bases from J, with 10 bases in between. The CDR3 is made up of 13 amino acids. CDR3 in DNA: TGTGCCAGCAACTATCGAGACAATCAGCCCCAGCATTTT. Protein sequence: CASNYRDNQPQHF.

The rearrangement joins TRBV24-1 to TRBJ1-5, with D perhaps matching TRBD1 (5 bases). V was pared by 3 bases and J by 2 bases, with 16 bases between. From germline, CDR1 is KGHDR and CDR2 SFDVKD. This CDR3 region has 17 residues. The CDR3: CATSDAAGTGGNQPQHF. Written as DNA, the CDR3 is TGTGCCACCAGTGATGCAGCGGGGACGGGTGGCAATCAGCCCCAGCATTTT.

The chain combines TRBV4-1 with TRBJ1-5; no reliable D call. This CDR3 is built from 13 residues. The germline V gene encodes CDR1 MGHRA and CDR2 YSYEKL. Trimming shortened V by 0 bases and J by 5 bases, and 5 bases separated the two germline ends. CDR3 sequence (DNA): TGCGCCAGCAGCCAAGATCAGTATCAGCCCCAGCATTTT. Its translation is CASSQDQYQPQHF.

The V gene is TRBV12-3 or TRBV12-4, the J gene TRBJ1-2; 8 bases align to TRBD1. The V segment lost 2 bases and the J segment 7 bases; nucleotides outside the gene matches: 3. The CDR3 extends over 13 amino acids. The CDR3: CASSLLTGGGYTF. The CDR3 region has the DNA TGTGCCAGCAGTTTATTAACAGGGGGTGGCTACACCTTC.

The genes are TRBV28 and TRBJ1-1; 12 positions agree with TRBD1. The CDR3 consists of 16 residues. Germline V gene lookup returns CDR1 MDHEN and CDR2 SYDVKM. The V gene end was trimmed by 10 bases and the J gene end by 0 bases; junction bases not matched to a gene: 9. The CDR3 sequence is CAIRGGQGALNTEAFF. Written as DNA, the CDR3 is TGTGCCATACGGGGGGGACAGGGGGCTTTGAACACTGAAGCTTTCTTT.

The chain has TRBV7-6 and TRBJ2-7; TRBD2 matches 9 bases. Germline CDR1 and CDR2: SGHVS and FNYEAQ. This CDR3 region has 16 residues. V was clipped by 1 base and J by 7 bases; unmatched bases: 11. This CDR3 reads CASSLVASGKLSEQYF. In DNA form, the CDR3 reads TGTGCCAGCAGCTTAGTGGCTAGCGGGAAACTTTCAGAGCAGTACTTC.

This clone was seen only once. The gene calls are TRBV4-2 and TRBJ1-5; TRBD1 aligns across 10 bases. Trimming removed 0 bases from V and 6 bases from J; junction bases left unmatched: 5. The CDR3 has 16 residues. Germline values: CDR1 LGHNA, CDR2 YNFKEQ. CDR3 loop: CASSQEVGDRGQPQHF. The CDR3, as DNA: TGTGCCAGCAGCCAAGAAGTCGGGGACAGGGGTCAGCCCCAGCATTTT.

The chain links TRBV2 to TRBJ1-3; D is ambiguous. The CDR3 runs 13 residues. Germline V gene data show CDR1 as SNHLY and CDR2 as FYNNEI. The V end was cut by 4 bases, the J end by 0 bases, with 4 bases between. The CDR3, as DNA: TGTGCCAGCAGTGGGCACTCTGGAAACACCATATATTTT. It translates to CASSGHSGNTIYF. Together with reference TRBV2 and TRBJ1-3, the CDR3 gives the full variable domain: EPEVTQTPSHQVTQMGQEVILRCVPISNHLYFYWYRQILGQKVEFLVSFYNNEISEKSEIFDDQFSVERPDGSNFTLKIRSTKLEDSAMYFCASSGHSGNTIYFGEGSWLTVV.

The CDR3 nucleotides are TGTGCCAGCTCACCAAGGGTGGCAGGGCAAGCAGAGACCCAGTACTTC. Protein product: CASSPRVAGQAETQYF. The chain employs TRBV18 and TRBJ2-5; tentatively, D is TRBD1 (5 bases). Looked up from germline, CDR1 is KGHSH and CDR2 is LQKENI. Trimming took off 2 bases at V and 4 bases at J, with 17 bases between the two ends. The CDR3 sequence is 16 residues long.

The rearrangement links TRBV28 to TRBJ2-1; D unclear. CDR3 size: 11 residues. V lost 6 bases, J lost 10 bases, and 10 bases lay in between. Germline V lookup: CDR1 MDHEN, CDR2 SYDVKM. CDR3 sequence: CASSPYIEQFF. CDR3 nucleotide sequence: TGTGCCAGCAGCCCTTACATCGAGCAGTTCTTC.

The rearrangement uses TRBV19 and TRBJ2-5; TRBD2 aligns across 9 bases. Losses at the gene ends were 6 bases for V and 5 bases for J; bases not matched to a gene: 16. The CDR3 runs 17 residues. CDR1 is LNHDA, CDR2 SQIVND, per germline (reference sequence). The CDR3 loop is CASSSPSGLAGWETQYF. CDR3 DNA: TGTGCCAGTAGCTCTCCATCCGGGCTAGCGGGGTGGGAGACCCAGTACTTC. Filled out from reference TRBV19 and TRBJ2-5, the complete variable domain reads DGGITQSPKYLFRKEGQNVTLSCEQNLNHDAMYWYRQDPGQGLRLIYYSQIVNDFQKGDIAEGYSVSREKKESFPLTVTSAQKNPTAFYLCASSSPSGLAGWETQYFGPGTRLLVL.

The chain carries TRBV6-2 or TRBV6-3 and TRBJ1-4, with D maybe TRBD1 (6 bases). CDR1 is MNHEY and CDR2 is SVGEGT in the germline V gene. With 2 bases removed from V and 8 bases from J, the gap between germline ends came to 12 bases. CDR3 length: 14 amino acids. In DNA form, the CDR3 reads TGTGCCAGCAGTTACGGTCAGGGGAGCGAAAAACTGTTTTTT. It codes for CASSYGQGSEKLFF.

CDR3 region: CASWDRVGTGELFF. CDR3 in DNA: TGTGCCTCCTGGGACAGGGTCGGGACCGGGGAGCTGTTTTTT. The chain joins TRBV28 to TRBJ2-2, with 9 bases fitting TRBD1. CDR1 is MDHEN, CDR2 SYDVKM, per germline. The CDR3 loop spans 14 amino acids. V lost 11 bases and J lost 5; bases outside the gene matches: 9.

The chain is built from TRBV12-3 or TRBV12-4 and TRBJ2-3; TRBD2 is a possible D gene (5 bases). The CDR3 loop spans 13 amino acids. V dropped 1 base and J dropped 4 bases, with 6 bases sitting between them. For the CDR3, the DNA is TGTGCCAGCAGTTTAGGGGAGCCAGATACGCAGTATTTT. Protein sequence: CASSLGEPDTQYF.

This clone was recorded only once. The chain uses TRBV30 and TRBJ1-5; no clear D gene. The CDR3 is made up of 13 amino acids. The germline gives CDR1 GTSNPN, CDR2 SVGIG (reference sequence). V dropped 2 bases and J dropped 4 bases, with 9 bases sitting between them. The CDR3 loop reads CAWSSSRNQPQHF. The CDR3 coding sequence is TGTGCCTGGAGTTCCTCCAGGAATCAGCCCCAGCATTTT.

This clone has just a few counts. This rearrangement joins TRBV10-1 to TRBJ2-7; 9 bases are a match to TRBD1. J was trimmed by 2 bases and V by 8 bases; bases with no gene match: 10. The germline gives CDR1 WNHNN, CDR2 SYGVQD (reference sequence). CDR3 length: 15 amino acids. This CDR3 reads CASWGTGRLTYEQYF. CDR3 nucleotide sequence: TGCGCCAGCTGGGGGACAGGGAGACTCACCTACGAGCAGTACTTC.

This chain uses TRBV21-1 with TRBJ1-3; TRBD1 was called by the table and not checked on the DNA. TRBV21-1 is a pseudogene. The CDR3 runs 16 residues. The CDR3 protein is CASSKEPGLYGNTIYF. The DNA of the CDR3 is TGTGCCAGCAGCAAAGAGCCAGGGCTTTATGGAAACACCATATATTTT.

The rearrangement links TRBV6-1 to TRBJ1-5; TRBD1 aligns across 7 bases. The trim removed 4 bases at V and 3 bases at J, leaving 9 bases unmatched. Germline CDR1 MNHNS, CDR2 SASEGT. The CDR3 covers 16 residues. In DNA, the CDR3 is TGTGCCAGCAGTGTCACAGGGGCGCGTTTCAATCAGCCCCAGCATTTT. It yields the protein CASSVTGARFNQPQHF.